The 26 T cell receptor beta chains listed next were all sequenced from one sample in a study of T cell changes during pregnancy in multiple sclerosis. Data came from immunoSEQ multiplex PCR; TCRdb stores just in-frame clones and leaves some out. The sample shows approximately 71,000 clones, more than 90% of them seen only once. The sequenced sample was peripheral blood, obtained in the second trimester of pregnancy. All receptors derive from a female donor with multiple sclerosis, enrolled in a pregnancy study.

The J gene is TRBJ1-6, the V gene TRBV10-2, with 9 bases that match TRBD1. Germline values: CDR1 WSHSY, CDR2 SAAADI. The length of the CDR3 is 13 residues. The V gene end was trimmed by 8 bases and the J gene end by 9 bases; junction bases not matched to a gene: 5. In nucleotides, the CDR3 is TGCGCCAGCCTAAGACAGGGGGGTTCACCCCTCCACTTT. Its protein is CASLRQGGSPLHF.

The chain combines TRBV7-9 with TRBJ1-1; D call uncertain. Germline CDR1 and CDR2: SEHNR and FQNEAQ (reference sequence). Trimming pared 6 bases from V and 14 bases from J, leaving 19 bases between. CDR3 length: 12 amino acids. CDR3 region: CASRPKLGRPFF. In DNA form, the CDR3 reads TGTGCCAGCAGGCCTAAACTAGGGCGCCCCTTCTTT.

The V call is TRBV5-1, the J call TRBJ2-3; the match to TRBD2 covers 10 bases. Germline CDR1 is SGHRS and CDR2 is YFSETQ. Trimming at V came to 2 bases and at J to 4 bases, leaving 7 bases not matched to a gene. This CDR3 comprises 16 residues. As DNA, the CDR3 is TGCGCCAGCAGCTTCCTAGCGGGAGCGGTACCAGATACGCAGTATTTT. Protein: CASSFLAGAVPDTQYF.

The chain combines TRBV30 with TRBJ1-5; 11 bases are shared with TRBD1. CDR1 GTSNPN and CDR2 SVGIG come from the germline V gene (reference sequence). Trimming cost V 0 bases and J 1 base; bases outside gene matches: 5. The CDR3 totals 17 residues. The CDR3 region is CAWSVQRTGGSNQPQHF. CDR3 sequence (DNA): TGTGCCTGGAGTGTACAGAGGACAGGGGGCAGCAATCAGCCCCAGCATTTT. Using reference TRBV30 and TRBJ1-5 for the parts outside the CDR3, the full variable domain is SQTIHQWPATLVQPVGSPLSLECTVEGTSNPNLYWYRQAAGRGLQLLFYSVGIGQISSEVPQNLSASRPQDRQFILSSKKLLLSDSGFYLCAWSVQRTGGSNQPQHFGDGTRLSIL.

This clone was detected a few times. The chain couples TRBV11-3 to TRBJ1-1, with 8 positions matching TRBD1. V trimming: 6 bases; J trimming: 2 bases; junction bases outside the gene matches: 5. In germline, CDR1 is SGHNT, CDR2 YENEEA. This CDR3 is 14 amino acids long. CDR3 protein: CASRPGQANTEAFF. CDR3 DNA: TGTGCCAGCAGACCGGGACAGGCAAACACTGAAGCTTTCTTT.

The gene calls are TRBV27 and TRBJ1-6; TRBD1 aligns across 10 bases. V lost 5 bases and J lost 3; bases outside the gene matches: 7. CDR3 length: 17 amino acids. CDR1 is MNHEY, CDR2 SMNVEV, per germline (reference sequence). CDR3 protein: CASSPRQGANYNSPLHF. In DNA, the CDR3 is TGTGCCAGCAGTCCGCGACAGGGGGCCAACTATAATTCACCCCTCCACTTT.

Of note for this clone: Distinct nucleotide sequences in the sample also encode this CDR3. This sequence joins TRBV20-1 and TRBJ2-7; D is perhaps TRBD1 (5 bases). The V gene's germline CDR1 is DFQATT and CDR2 SNEGSKA (reference sequence). Deletions cut 6 bases from V and 1 base from J, with 7 bases between. This CDR3 contains 11 residues. The CDR3 loop reads CSASGSYEQYF. The CDR3 DNA reads as TGCAGTGCATCAGGGTCCTACGAGCAGTACTTC.

CDR3 region: CATSRVASGNGVNEQFF. CDR3 sequence (DNA): TGTGCCACCAGCAGAGTGGCTAGCGGGAATGGTGTCAATGAGCAGTTCTTC. The V gene is TRBV15, the J gene TRBJ2-1, with 9 bases identical to TRBD2. The V gene end was trimmed by 1 base and the J gene end by 6 bases; junction bases not matched to a gene: 10. The CDR3 contains 17 residues. Germline V gene sequence: CDR1 LNHNV, CDR2 YYDKDF (reference sequence).

The chain joins TRBV2 to TRBJ2-2; D possibly corresponds to TRBD1 (6 bases). Germline V lookup: CDR1 SNHLY, CDR2 FYNNEI. Trimming pared 6 bases from V and 8 bases from J, leaving 7 bases between. The CDR3 covers 11 residues. The CDR3: CASRGTGELFF. The CDR3 DNA reads as TGTGCCAGCAGAGGGACAGGGGAGCTGTTTTTT.

The rearrangement uses TRBV7-3 and TRBJ1-2; no firm D call. CDR3 size: 16 residues. Germline CDR1 is SGHTA and CDR2 is FQGTGA. V lost 5 bases to trimming and J lost 5 bases, with 21 bases between them. The CDR3 protein is CASSPIGGLTPYGYTF. The CDR3, as DNA: TGTGCCAGCAGCCCCATCGGCGGGTTAACCCCGTATGGCTACACCTTC.

This chain connects TRBV27 to TRBJ2-3, with D possibly matching TRBD1 (6 bases). The CDR3 runs 19 residues. Germline-derived CDR1 and CDR2 are MNHEY and SMNVEV (reference sequence). Trimming removed 3 bases from V and 0 bases from J, with 22 bases in between. The CDR3 here is CASSFRTNRALPSTDTQYF. CDR3 coding DNA: TGTGCCAGCAGTTTTCGGACCAACAGGGCCCTGCCCAGCACAGATACGCAGTATTTT.

The rearrangement uses TRBV15 and TRBJ2-5, with D unclear. Germline V gene sequence: CDR1 LNHNV, CDR2 YYDKDF (reference sequence). The CDR3 is 13 amino acids. V lost 1 base and J 1 base, leaving 4 bases between the germline ends. CDR3 residues: CATSRGLQETQYF. The CDR3 DNA reads TGTGCCACCAGCAGAGGGCTCCAAGAGACCCAGTACTTC.

This chain uses TRBV11-3 with TRBJ1-3, with no clear D. Per the germline V gene, CDR1 is SGHNT and CDR2 is YENEEA. CDR3 length: 15 amino acids. Trimming cost V 5 bases and J 0 bases, with 11 bases left between them. The CDR3 bases are TGTGCCAGCAGCCGTTCGACTGGCTCTGGAAACACCATATATTTT. It is translated as CASSRSTGSGNTIYF.

The genes are TRBV4-3 and TRBJ2-2; 9 positions agree with TRBD2. The germline gives CDR1 LGHNA, CDR2 YSLEER. Trimming took 4 bases from V and 4 from J; bases not matched to a gene: 10. The CDR3 sequence is 17 residues long. The CDR3 DNA is TGCGCCAGCAGCCGAGAATCGCTAGCGGGGACCACCGGGGAGCTGTTTTTT. Amino acid sequence: CASSRESLAGTTGELFF.

This rearrangement joins TRBV19 to TRBJ1-4, with TRBD1 identical over 8 bases. CDR1 LNHDA and CDR2 SQIVND come from the germline V gene (reference sequence). This CDR3 contains 13 residues. After removal of 10 bases from V and 4 bases from J, the junction contained 5 bases not matched to a gene. The CDR3 sequence is CATRGLYNEKLFF. The CDR3 nucleotides read TGTGCCACCAGGGGGCTGTATAATGAAAAACTGTTTTTT.

This chain's CDR3 is CASSEWLQAKKLFF. The CDR3 nucleotides are TGTGCCAGCAGTGAATGGTTACAGGCGAAAAAACTGTTTTTT. The chain joins TRBV2 to TRBJ1-4, with a weak D call TRBD1 (5 bases). The V end was cut by 2 bases, the J end by 9 bases, with 13 bases between. The CDR3 contains 14 residues. Germline values: CDR1 SNHLY, CDR2 FYNNEI. Combining the CDR3 with reference TRBV2 and TRBJ1-4 gives the whole variable domain EPEVTQTPSHQVTQMGQEVILRCVPISNHLYFYWYRQILGQKVEFLVSFYNNEISEKSEIFDDQFSVERPDGSNFTLKIRSTKLEDSAMYFCASSEWLQAKKLFFGSGTQLSVL.

This sequence joins TRBV7-2 and TRBJ2-7; 10 nucleotides align to TRBD2. With 5 bases clipped from V and 1 base from J, the junction kept 11 bases outside the gene matches. The CDR3 is 17 residues long. Germline assignment: CDR1 SGHTA and CDR2 FQGNSA. The chain's CDR3 is CASSLSSGGRKSYEQYF. DNA for the CDR3: TGTGCCAGCAGCCTAAGTAGCGGGGGGCGGAAATCCTACGAGCAGTACTTC.

V usage is TRBV5-1 and J usage is TRBJ2-3, with TRBD2 matching over 8 bases. After removal of 3 bases from V and 2 bases from J, the junction contained 5 bases not matched to a gene. CDR3 size: 15 residues. Germline V CDR1 and CDR2: SGHRS, YFSETQ. In DNA, the CDR3 is TGCGCCAGCAGCTATAGCGGGGCCACCACAGATACGCAGTATTTT. This codes for CASSYSGATTDTQYF.

The chain is built from TRBV28 and TRBJ1-3; maybe TRBD1 (5 bases). V lost 3 bases, J lost 2 bases, and 14 bases lay in between. CDR1 MDHEN and CDR2 SYDVKM come from the germline V gene. The CDR3 contains 16 residues. CDR3 amino acids: CASSLMQGSTGNTIYF. CDR3 nucleotides: TGTGCCAGCAGTTTGATGCAGGGTAGTACTGGAAACACCATATATTTT.

The gene calls are TRBV6-5 and TRBJ1-4; maybe TRBD1 (5 bases). V was trimmed by 8 bases and J by 8 bases, leaving 18 bases between them. CDR1 is MNHEY and CDR2 is SVGAGI in the germline V gene. This CDR3 has 14 amino acids. In nucleotides, the CDR3 is TGTGCCAGCGGACTCGGGGGAGATTGGGAAAAACTGTTTTTT. Translation: CASGLGGDWEKLFF.

The chain uses TRBV7-2 and TRBJ2-5; 13 bases match TRBD2. V was pared by 2 bases and J by 4 bases, with 4 bases of the junction left unmatched. The germline V gene has CDR1 SGHTA and CDR2 FQGNSA. The CDR3 loop spans 16 amino acids. The CDR3 here is CASSLRLAGGSETQYF. CDR3 in DNA: TGTGCCAGCAGCTTAAGACTAGCGGGAGGATCAGAGACCCAGTACTTC.

The V gene is TRBV4-3, the J gene TRBJ2-3, with 10 nucleotides matching TRBD2. The length of the CDR3 is 16 residues. The V and J ends lost 4 bases and 5 bases, in that order; junction bases with no gene match: 9. CDR1 and CDR2 from the germline V gene are LGHNA and YSLEER. The CDR3 here is CASSPEAGGQEDTQYF. The CDR3 DNA reads TGCGCCAGCAGCCCAGAAGCGGGGGGGCAGGAAGATACGCAGTATTTT.

This sequence joins TRBV5-1 and TRBJ2-2; 7 bases line up with TRBD1. CDR1 is SGHRS and CDR2 is YFSETQ in the germline V gene. V shed 4 bases, J shed 3 bases, and the junction held 9 bases outside the gene matches. This CDR3 is built from 16 residues. DNA of the CDR3: TGCGCCAGCAGCCCGGACAGGCTGGGGGACACCGGGGAGCTGTTTTTT. Amino acids: CASSPDRLGDTGELFF. The full variable domain, its missing parts supplied by reference TRBV5-1 and TRBJ2-2, is KAGVTQTPRYLIKTRGQQVTLSCSPISGHRSVSWYQQTPGQGLQFLFEYFSETQRNKGNFPGRFSGRQFSNSRSEMNVSTLELGDSALYLCASSPDRLGDTGELFFGEGSRLTVL.

The chain uses TRBV4-3 and TRBJ1-2, with D perhaps TRBD1 (6 bases). Germline V lookup: CDR1 LGHNA, CDR2 YSLEER. The CDR3 is 15 residues long. V lost 0 bases, J lost 8 bases, and 16 bases lay in between. CDR3 amino acids: CASSQDAQGSRGYTF. CDR3 DNA: TGCGCCAGCAGCCAAGACGCGCAGGGGAGTCGGGGCTACACCTTC.

The gene calls are TRBV29-1 and TRBJ1-2; 7 bases line up with TRBD1. The CDR3 runs to 13 residues. V was clipped by 7 bases and J by 8 bases; unmatched bases: 13. Looked up from germline, CDR1 is SQVTM and CDR2 is ANQGSEA. The CDR3 here is CSASRGQPNGYTF. The CDR3 DNA reads as TGCAGCGCGTCAAGGGGGCAGCCGAACGGCTACACCTTC.

This chain joins TRBV4-1 and TRBJ1-2, with 12 bases lining up with TRBD1. Trimming cost V 6 bases and J 1 base; bases outside gene matches: 6. This CDR3 is 16 amino acids long. CDR1 and CDR2 (germline): MGHRA, YSYEKL. The DNA for the CDR3 is TGCGCCAGCAGACCGGGACAGGGGGCGATTAACTATGGCTACACCTTC. Protein: CASRPGQGAINYGYTF.